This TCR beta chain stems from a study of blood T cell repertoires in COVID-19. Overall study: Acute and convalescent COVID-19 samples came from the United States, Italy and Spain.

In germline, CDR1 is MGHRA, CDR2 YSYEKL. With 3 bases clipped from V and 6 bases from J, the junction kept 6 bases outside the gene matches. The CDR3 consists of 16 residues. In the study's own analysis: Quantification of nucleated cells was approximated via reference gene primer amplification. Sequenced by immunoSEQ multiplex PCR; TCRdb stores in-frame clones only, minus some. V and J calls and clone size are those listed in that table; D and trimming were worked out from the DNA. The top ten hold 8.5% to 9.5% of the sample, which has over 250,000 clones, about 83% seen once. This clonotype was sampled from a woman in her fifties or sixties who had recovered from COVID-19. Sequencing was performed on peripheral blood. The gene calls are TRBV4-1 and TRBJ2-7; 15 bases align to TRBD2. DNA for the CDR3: TGCGCCAGCAGCCAGCGGACTAGCGGGGGGGCATTCGAGCAGTACTTC. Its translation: CASSQRTSGGAFEQYF.